The rows below give T cell receptor beta chains drawn from one sample of a study of shared clonotypes between healthy human individuals. This table comes from immunoSEQ multiplex PCR, and its TCRdb copy is limited to in-frame clones, with some not included. There are over 2 million clones in the sample; roughly 96% occur only once, and 0.1% to 0.15% lies in the top ten. Sequenced: naive CD4+ T cells sorted from blood. The receptor set was obtained from a man in his late teens or twenties in good health. Each CDR3 is given with its conserved first and last residue. A D gene is named only where the DNA matches it firmly.

TRBV5-8	TRBJ2-2	-	TGTGCCAGCAGCTTGGAGGGCACCGGGGAGCTGTTTTTT	CASSLEGTGELFF
TRBV29-1	TRBJ1-4	TRBD1	TGCAGCGTAGCGGTACCTGACAGGGGCGGTAATGAAAAACTGTTTTTT	CSVAVPDRGGNEKLFF
TRBV27	TRBJ2-7	-	TGTGCCAGCAGTTTTCAAGATTACGAGCAGTACTTC	CASSFQDYEQYF
TRBV18	TRBJ2-3	-	TGTGCCAGCTCACTCTCGCCCCTAACAGGGACAATATCGCAGTATTTT	CASSLSPLTGTISQYF
TRBV4-3	TRBJ2-4	-	TGCGCCAGCAGCCAAGATTTGACTAGAGGTCGGAACATTCAGTACTTC	CASSQDLTRGRNIQYF
TRBV29-1	TRBJ1-1	-	TGCAGCGTGGATGCAGGGTCTACTGAAGCTTTCTTT	CSVDAGSTEAFF
TRBV6-5	TRBJ2-7	TRBD2	TGTGCCAGCAGTTACTCACAAGCGGGAGGACCCTACGAGCAGTACTTC	CASSYSQAGGPYEQYF
TRBV2	TRBJ2-2	-	TGTGCCAGCAGTGAAGTGGGCGGGGAGCTGTTTTTT	CASSEVGGELFF
TRBV7-9	TRBJ2-5	-	TGTGCCAGCAGCTTAGGGCGGCCCCAAGAGACCCAGTACTTC	CASSLGRPQETQYF
TRBV6-1	TRBJ1-5	-	TGTGCCAGCAGTGAAGATAGACAGACCAATCAGCCCCAGCATTTT	CASSEDRQTNQPQHF
TRBV6-5	TRBJ1-3	-	TGTGCCAGCATAGCTGGAAACACCATATATTTT	CASIAGNTIYF
TRBV10-3	TRBJ1-2	TRBD1	TGTGCCATCAAGCGGACAGGAGACTATGGCTACACCTTC	CAIKRTGDYGYTF
TRBV30	TRBJ1-5	-	TGTGCCTGGAGTGTACGTGGTCTAGGCCAGCCCCAGCATTTT	CAWSVRGLGQPQHF
TRBV6-5	TRBJ1-5	-	TGTGCCAGCAGTCTCGGACCCCTGATCGGTCAGCCCCAGCATTTT	CASSLGPLIGQPQHF
TRBV7-9	TRBJ1-6	-	TGTGCCAGCAGCTGGGGCTCCTATAATTCACCCCTCCACTTT	CASSWGSYNSPLHF
TRBV6-1	TRBJ2-7	-	TGTGCCAGCAGTGTTGTGGAGACCTACGAGCAGTACTTC	CASSVVETYEQYF
TRBV5-6	TRBJ2-7	TRBD1	TGTGCCAGCAGCTTCGGGGACAGGGTTTTTAGCGAGCAGTACTTC	CASSFGDRVFSEQYF
TRBV6-5	TRBJ2-3	TRBD1	TGTGCCAGCAGTTACTTTCCCAGGGGGCGTACGCAGTATTTT	CASSYFPRGRTQYF
TRBV11-2	TRBJ1-3	TRBD1	TGTGCCAGCAGCTTCTTACGAGGGGGCTTAGGAAACACCATATATTTT	CASSFLRGGLGNTIYF
TRBV6-5	TRBJ2-5	-	TGTGCCAGCAGTTACGGGATAGCCGATGTTCAAGAGACCCAGTACTTC	CASSYGIADVQETQYF
TRBV18	TRBJ2-1	TRBD1	TGTGCCAGCTCAGGACAGGGTAACTACAATGAGCAGTTCTTC	CASSGQGNYNEQFF
TRBV27	TRBJ1-4	TRBD1	TGTGCCAGCAGTTCCGGGACAGGGAATGAAAAACTGTTTTTT	CASSSGTGNEKLFF
TRBV25-1	TRBJ1-4	-	TGTGCCAGCAGACAGCGTCCATATGAAAAACTGTTTTTT	CASRQRPYEKLFF